This T cell receptor beta chain came from a study of cytomegalovirus exposure and HLA in healthy donors. The wider study: The Caucasian-associated ancestry cluster contained about 80% of the approximately 400 genotyped donors.

The PCR had 60 Vbeta and 13 Jbeta primers. Methods used by the authors: Counted up in a later analysis, unique TCR beta chains came to 65 million to 100 million, with around 11 million shared. The method was immunoSEQ multiplex PCR; TCRdb's version includes in-frame clones alone and lacks a portion of them. V, J and clone size were drawn from that table, and D and trimming were deduced from the DNA. The sample includes 150,000 to 200,000 clones, around two thirds of them seen just once. Study conclusions and caveats: Previously analyzed data showed that most TCR beta V segments were productive at a frequency of about 87% or about 30%. Among TCR sequences, most were rare, though some public TCRs appeared in many donors.

The CDR3 consists of 15 residues. The V end was cut by 2 bases, the J end by 2 bases, with 10 bases between. Germline values: CDR1 MNHEY, CDR2 SVGAGI. Regarding this clone: The antigen is not known.

Sequenced sample: PBMCs. This receptor was taken from a young man in good health and CMV-seropositive. V and J are TRBV6-5 and TRBJ1-5; unclear D gene. The chain's CDR3 is CASSYRGGGNQPQHF. In DNA, the CDR3 is TGTGCCAGCAGTTACAGAGGAGGAGGCAATCAGCCCCAGCATTTT.